The next 6 T cell receptor beta chains were all read from a single sample in a study of molecular identifiers for immune sequencing clone quantification. TCRdb independently ran MiXCR on the PCR reads; one entry per CDR3 protein. The table records under 350,000 distinct CDR3 sequences, 24% of them present only once. Sequencing used naive CD8+ T cells from blood, with Jurkat cell RNA spiked in. Described subset: FACS-sorted CD8+CD4-CCR7+CD45RA+ naive T cells. The source is a human donor in good health. Some libraries in this study had Jurkat cell RNA spiked in.

This clonotype was observed many times. The genes are TRBV14 and TRBJ2-5; D remains unclear. Trimming removed 0 bases at V and 4 bases at J, with 9 bases between. The CDR3 covers 14 residues. Germline CDR1 and CDR2: SGHDN and FVKESK. The DNA of the CDR3 is TGTGCCAGCAGCCAAGATTATCTCGGAGAGACCCAGTACTTC. Protein: CASSQDYLGETQYF.

Note on this clonotype: Given a much more abundant clone one base away, this may be a read error. The rearrangement uses TRBV19 and TRBJ2-7; 9 nucleotides agree with TRBD1. Unmatched junction bases numbered 7, after V lost 7 bases and J lost 3 bases. The germline gives CDR1 LNHDA, CDR2 SQIVND (reference sequence). The CDR3 length is 14 residues. The CDR3: CASTPGQGYYEQYF. The CDR3 DNA sequence: TGTGCCAGTACCCCGGGACAGGGATACTACGAGCAGTACTTC. Looking up the rest from reference TRBV19 and TRBJ2-7 gives the full variable domain: DGGITQSPKYLFRKEGQNVTLSCEQNLNHDAMYWYRQDPGQGLRLIYYSQIVNDFQKGDIAEGYSVSREKKESFPLTVTSAQKNPTAFYLCASTPGQGYYEQYFGPGTRLTVT.

This clonotype was counted a few times. The V and J genes are TRBV6-2 or TRBV6-3 and TRBJ1-5; D uncertain. CDR3 size: 13 residues. Germline-derived CDR1 and CDR2 are MNHEY and SVGEGT. Between the trimmed V and J ends, which lost 3 bases and 4 bases, there was a span of 7 bases. In DNA, the CDR3 is TGTGCCAGCAGTTATCGCCGAAATCAGCCCCAGCATTTT. It encodes CASSYRRNQPQHF.

This clonotype was seen more than once but under ten times. The chain recombines TRBV20-1 with TRBJ1-1, with TRBD1 matching over 10 bases. Germline V gene data show CDR1 as DFQATT and CDR2 as SNEGSKA (reference sequence). Trimming took 2 bases from V and 6 from J; bases not matched to a gene: 6. CDR3 length: 14 residues. The CDR3 sequence is CSARLPGQGPEAFF. The CDR3 DNA follows: TGCAGTGCTAGATTACCGGGACAGGGGCCTGAAGCTTTCTTT.

This clonotype occurred many times. This sequence joins TRBV11-2 and TRBJ2-1; D unclear. V was clipped by 6 bases and J by 7 bases, with 7 bases between them. Germline values: CDR1 SGHAT, CDR2 FQNNGV. There are 11 residues in the CDR3. The CDR3 DNA is TGTGCCAGCAGGTTCTCTAATGAGCAGTTCTTC. This encodes CASRFSNEQFF.

This clonotype was found many times. Written as DNA, the CDR3 is TGTGCCAGCAGCTTAGCCGGCAGGAGCACAGATACGCAGTATTTT. Translation: CASSLAGRSTDTQYF. The chain carries TRBV7-9 and TRBJ2-3; D is unresolved. Germline V lookup: CDR1 SEHNR, CDR2 FQNEAQ (reference sequence). The CDR3 runs to 15 residues. The V end was cut by 0 bases, the J end by 0 bases, with 7 bases between.